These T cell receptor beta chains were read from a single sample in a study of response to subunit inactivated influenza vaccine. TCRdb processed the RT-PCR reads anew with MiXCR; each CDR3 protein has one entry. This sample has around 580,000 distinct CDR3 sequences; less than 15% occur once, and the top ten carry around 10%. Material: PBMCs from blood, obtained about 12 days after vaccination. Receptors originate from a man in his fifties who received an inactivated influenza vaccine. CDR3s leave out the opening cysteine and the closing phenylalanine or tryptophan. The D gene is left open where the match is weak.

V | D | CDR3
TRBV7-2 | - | ASRQGLETQY
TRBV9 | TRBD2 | ASSGSSGTDTQY
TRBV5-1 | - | ASSPRTLNSPLH
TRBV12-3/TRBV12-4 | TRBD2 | ASSPGLAGYNEQF
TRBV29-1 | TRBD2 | SVRLAGGIDEQF
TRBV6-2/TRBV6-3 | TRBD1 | ASSYRDSPMREQY
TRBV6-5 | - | ASSYPEVGLTDTQY
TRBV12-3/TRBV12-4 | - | ASSMYTGRMGNEKLF
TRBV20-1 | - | SASPGINTEAF
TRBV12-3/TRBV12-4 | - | ASRAGPHTDTQY
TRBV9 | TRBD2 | ASGPGTSDYNEQF
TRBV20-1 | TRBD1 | SARTPGTGGLNEQF
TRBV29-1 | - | SVLGLAQY
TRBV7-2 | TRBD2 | ASSSGRGAYEQY
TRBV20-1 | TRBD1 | SAAGQGFDEQY
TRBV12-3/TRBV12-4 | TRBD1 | ASSRTGGSGTDTQY
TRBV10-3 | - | AIRGVPSYEQY
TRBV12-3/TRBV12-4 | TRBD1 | ASSRRGGQGPNEQF
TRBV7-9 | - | ASSLAGTQKSAF
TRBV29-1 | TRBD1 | SVLAPWTGSDTQY
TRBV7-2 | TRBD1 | ASRQGQGNTEAF
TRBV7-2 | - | ASNPSGGRGEQF
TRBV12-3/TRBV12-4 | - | ASSDTGGGNEKLF
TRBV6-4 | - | ASSDGQGGTEAF
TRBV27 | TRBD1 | ASSLRPRQGNNTQY
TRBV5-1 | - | ASRFGSGSSSEQY
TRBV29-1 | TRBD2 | SVGAGLAVYNEQF
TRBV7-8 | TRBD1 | ASSPGQRLSGGYT
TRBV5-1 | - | ASSLAGTPSLTDTQY
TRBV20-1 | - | SAPGRTQY
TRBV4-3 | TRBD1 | ASSQALTGLPLH
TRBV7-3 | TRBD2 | ASSLQGAGVF
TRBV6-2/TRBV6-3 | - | ASSYYRPTLNEQY
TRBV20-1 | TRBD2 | SARTSGRWNTGELF
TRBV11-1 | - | ASSFIRFGQRLTDTQY
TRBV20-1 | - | SARGSRGETQY
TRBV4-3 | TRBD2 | ASSRGLAGDISYEQY
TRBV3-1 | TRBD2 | ASSHLLAGGRGETQY
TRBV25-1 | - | ASSERQSPQSPLH
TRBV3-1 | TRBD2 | ASSPPSGSYNEQF
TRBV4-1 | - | ASSQGSRPDTQY
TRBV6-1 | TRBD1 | ASEGRGRTDTQY
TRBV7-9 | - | ASSPSNYNSPLH
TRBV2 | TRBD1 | ASTSTGALDEQY
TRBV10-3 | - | AISETGSEKLF
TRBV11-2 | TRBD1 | ASSSRDRGYRSSYNEQF
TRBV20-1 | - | SARGQPNTDTQY
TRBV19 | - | ASSTDVRGELF
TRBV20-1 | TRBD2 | SARARGRSSTGELF
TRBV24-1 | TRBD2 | ATSDFTSGRAAEQF
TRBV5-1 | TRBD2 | ASRREIGETQY